The clone carrying this T cell receptor (beta chain) was counted between two and nine times. The antigen is not known. A sample-barcoded 5' primer and a J-beta primer mix were used in a second PCR of about 7 to 12 cycles. Unique molecular identifiers of 12 random nucleotides labeled each cDNA. TCRdb reprocessed the 5' RACE reads via MiXCR and lists one record per CDR3 protein. The table lists 500,000 to 550,000 distinct CDR3 sequences, 24% of them singletons. The data were obtained in a study of blood T cells in healthy people across ages. Findings and limits, study-wide: Changes in expanded clonotypes were possibly confounded, as the CMV status of donors was unknown. Underestimates were what the diversity estimates from one million T cells were considered to be.

CDR1 and CDR2 (germline): MDHEN, SYDVKM. Trimming cost V 7 bases and J 4 bases, with 19 bases left between them. The length of the CDR3 is 16 residues. The data also belong to a second study, concerning T cells of mothers and their children. That work states: The second PCR's M1S primer added sample barcodes and 2-4 random nucleotides.

The rearrangement links TRBV28 to TRBJ2-2; maybe TRBD2 (6 bases). Specimen: blood. This receptor was identified in a boy aged 5-17 years in good health. DNA of the CDR3: TGTGCCAGCATCGGGGGAAAGGGAACGGGCACCGGGGAGCTGTTTTTT. This sequence encodes CASIGGKGTGTGELFF.